This T cell receptor (beta chain) comes out of a study of vaccination effects on CD4 cells after COVID-19. Background on the study: Participants were vaccinated with two doses of either the BNT162b2 or mRNA-1273 vaccine.

Notes on the study in general: Clones induced by infection and by vaccine showed marked clonal contraction late after vaccination.

The data were produced by immunoSEQ multiplex PCR, yet TCRdb's version contains in-frame clones alone and is incomplete. The sample contains more than 20,000 clones, about two thirds of which appear only once. ViraFEST expansion of antigen-specific CD4+ T cells with viral peptide pools preceded sequencing. Isolation of CD4+ T cells took place after 10 days of culture. Nucleocapsid antibodies stayed negative before and after vaccination, showing no earlier SARS-CoV-2 infection. In the cultures, half the medium was exchanged for IL-2 medium on days 3 and 7. The CDR3 length is 18 residues. Trimming pared 2 bases from V and 3 bases from J, leaving 18 bases between. Germline lookup yields CDR1 SGHDT and CDR2 YYEEEE. With regard to this clone: Its cognate antigen is unknown.

Sequenced here: CD4+ T cells from PBMCs cultured with SARS-CoV-2 spike peptides, sampled before COVID-19 vaccination. The sequence came from a human donor who received a COVID-19 vaccine. The V and J genes are TRBV5-6 and TRBJ1-6; perhaps TRBD1 as D (5 bases). For the CDR3, the DNA is TGTGCCAGCAGCTTCGGTCGGACACATGCAATCTATAATTCACCCCTCCACTTT. Residues: CASSFGRTHAIYNSPLHF. Using reference TRBV5-6 and TRBJ1-6 for the parts outside the CDR3, the full variable domain is DAGVTQSPTHLIKTRGQQVTLRCSPKSGHDTVSWYQQALGQGPQFIFQYYEEEERQRGNFPDRFSGHQFPNYSSELNVNALLLGDSALYLCASSFGRTHAIYNSPLHFGNGTRLTVT.